Sequencing of this T cell receptor (beta chain) was carried out in a study of post-analysis software for immune sequencing data. Study-level results: With TRBV5-6, TRBV5-1 and TRBV20-1 included, 4 or 5 TRBV segments were more frequent in patients than in controls.

Unique molecular identifiers were present in the TCR beta cDNA libraries. TCRdb redid the calling of the PCR reads with MiXCR, one entry per CDR3 protein. The sample lists approximately 360,000 distinct CDR3 sequences, approximately 38% occurring once. This clonotype was seen only a few times. What it recognizes is unknown. With 5 bases clipped from V and 8 bases from J, the junction kept 3 bases outside the gene matches. CDR3 length equals 15 residues. CDR1 and CDR2 from the germline V gene are SGHTA and FQGTGA. The V gene is TRBV7-3, the J gene TRBJ2-1, with 16 bases identical to TRBD2. The sequencing input was blood. The sequence came from a girl aged 5-17 years with multiple sclerosis. The CDR3 reads CASSPGTSGGDEQFF. The CDR3 coding sequence is TGTGCCAGCAGCCCCGGGACTAGCGGGGGGGATGAGCAGTTCTTC. The full variable domain, its missing parts supplied by reference TRBV7-3 and TRBJ2-1, is GAGVSQTPSNKVTEKGKYVELRCDPISGHTALYWYRQSLGQGPEFLIYFQGTGAADDSGLPNDRFFAVRPEGSVSTLKIQRTERGDSAVYLCASSPGTSGGDEQFFGPGTRLTVL.